One sample yielded the 13 T cell receptor beta chains listed below, sequenced in a study of blood T cells in healthy people across ages. Primers used in a second PCR of roughly 6 to 11 cycles were a sample-barcoded 5' primer and a J-beta primer mix. TCRdb ran MiXCR on the 5' RACE reads and lists one entry per CDR3 protein. The sample holds more than 750,000 distinct CDR3 sequences, about 28% seen once. These data are also associated with another study on T cells of mothers and their children.

The specimen sequenced was blood. The receptors derive from a woman between 40 and 50 years old in good health.

V is TRBV14 and J is TRBJ2-1, with D perhaps TRBD2 (7 bases). The germline gives CDR1 SGHDN, CDR2 FVKESK. V was pared by 4 bases and J by 6 bases, with 16 bases between. CDR3 length equals 15 residues. CDR3 region: CASSPRRGPTNEQFF. The CDR3 nucleotides read TGTGCCAGCAGCCCCCGGCGGGGGCCCACCAATGAGCAGTTCTTC.

This clonotype was found a few times. The gene calls are TRBV5-6 and TRBJ1-5, with D perhaps matching TRBD1 (6 bases). Germline assignment: CDR1 SGHDT and CDR2 YYEEEE. With 0 bases removed from V and 2 bases from J, the gap between germline ends came to 15 bases. There are 17 residues in the CDR3. CDR3 sequence (DNA): TGTGCCAGCAGCTTGGGCCCTTGGACAGTGGGCAATCAGCCCCAGCATTTT. Amino acids: CASSLGPWTVGNQPQHF.

The chain has TRBV6-2 or TRBV6-3 and TRBJ2-7; 9 nucleotides align to TRBD1. Germline CDR1 MNHEY, CDR2 SVGEGT. The CDR3 has 18 residues. With V trimmed by 3 bases and J by 5 bases, 17 bases remained unmatched. The CDR3 spells CASSYDRDRAASGDEQYF. The CDR3 region has the DNA TGTGCCAGCAGTTATGACCGGGACAGGGCCGCATCGGGCGACGAGCAGTACTTC.

V usage is TRBV5-6 and J usage is TRBJ1-2; D might be TRBD1 (6 bases). V was shortened by 4 bases and J by 4 bases, with 17 bases between the two germline ends. Germline assignment: CDR1 SGHDT and CDR2 YYEEEE. There are 15 residues in the CDR3. This CDR3 reads CASSHWTALGYGYTF. The DNA for the CDR3 is TGTGCCAGCAGCCACTGGACAGCTCTGGGCTATGGCTACACCTTC.

This clonotype has more than one count but fewer than ten. The rearrangement links TRBV20-1 to TRBJ2-7, with 9 bases matching TRBD1. CDR3 length equals 14 residues. Looked up from germline, CDR1 is DFQATT and CDR2 is SNEGSKA (reference sequence). The V gene end was trimmed by 6 bases and the J gene end by 6 bases; junction bases not matched to a gene: 12. CDR3 in amino acids: CSALQGAVGAEQYF. The DNA of the CDR3 is TGCAGTGCCCTACAGGGGGCCGTAGGGGCCGAGCAGTACTTC.

The rearrangement uses TRBV7-9 and TRBJ2-5; 7 bases align to TRBD2. This CDR3 region has 16 residues. Trimming at V came to 3 bases and at J to 11 bases, leaving 18 bases not matched to a gene. The germline gives CDR1 SEHNR, CDR2 FQNEAQ (reference sequence). The CDR3 is CASSFEIPSLRGEQYF. The CDR3 region has the DNA TGTGCCAGCAGCTTCGAGATCCCCAGCCTCCGGGGGGAGCAGTACTTC.

In regard to this clonotype: This may be a read error: a much more frequent sequence differs by one nucleotide. This CDR3 reads CASSKGWGGSDEQYF. CDR3 coding DNA: TGTGCCAGCAGCAAGGGATGGGGGGGTTCCGACGAGCAGTACTTC. The chain combines TRBV7-6 with TRBJ2-7; 7 bases fit TRBD2. The CDR3 contains 15 residues. CDR1 and CDR2 (germline): SGHVS, FNYEAQ. V shed 5 bases and J 5 bases; nucleotides not matched to a gene: 12. The full variable domain, its missing parts supplied by reference TRBV7-6 and TRBJ2-7, is GAGVSQSPRYKVTKRGQDVALRCDPISGHVSLYWYRQALGQGPEFLTYFNYEAQQDKSGLPNDRFSAERPEGSISTLTIQRTEQRDSAMYRCASSKGWGGSDEQYFGPGTRLTVT.

This clonotype occurred many times. The CDR3 region has the DNA TGTGCCAGCCGCCCCGGGGGGGAGACCCAGTACTTC. It yields the protein CASRPGGETQYF. This chain uses TRBV28 with TRBJ2-5; TRBD2 agrees at 7 bases. V dropped 8 bases and J dropped 5; count of bases not matched to a gene: 5. Looked up from germline, CDR1 is MDHEN and CDR2 is SYDVKM. The CDR3 spans 12 residues. Using reference TRBV28 and TRBJ2-5 for the parts outside the CDR3, the full variable domain is DVKVTQSSRYLVKRTGEKVFLECVQDMDHENMFWYRQDPGLGLRLIYFSYDVKMKEKGDIPEGYSVSREKKERFSLILESASTNQTSMYLCASRPGGETQYFGPGTRLLVL.

This chain links TRBV7-3 with TRBJ2-1; 13 nucleotides align to TRBD2. This CDR3 is 16 amino acids long. Germline V gene data show CDR1 as SGHTA and CDR2 as FQGTGA. The V and J ends lost 5 bases and 4 bases, in that order; junction bases with no gene match: 5. DNA for the CDR3: TGTGCCAGCAGCGCAGGGACTAGCGGGGCTTACAATGAGCAGTTCTTC. This codes for CASSAGTSGAYNEQFF.

The chain joins TRBV6-5 to TRBJ2-6, with 11 bases lining up with TRBD1. The CDR3 is made up of 17 amino acids. Germline CDR1 is MNHEY and CDR2 is SVGAGI. V lost 1 base, J lost 2 bases, and 1 base stayed unmatched. In DNA, the CDR3 is TGTGCCAGCAGTTACTTGGGACAGGGGGCTGGGGCCAACGTCCTGACTTTC. Protein: CASSYLGQGAGANVLTF.

There are many counts of this clonotype. The J gene is TRBJ2-3, the V gene TRBV20-1; 8 nucleotides line up with TRBD2. CDR1 and CDR2 (germline): DFQATT, SNEGSKA (reference sequence). This CDR3 is built from 16 residues. Trimming at V came to 3 bases and at J to 2 bases, leaving 10 bases not matched to a gene. The CDR3 coding sequence is TGCAGTGCTAGTGTGGATAGCGGGGATTTCACAGATACGCAGTATTTT. Its protein product is CSASVDSGDFTDTQYF.

This clonotype was found many times. The rearrangement joins TRBV4-1 to TRBJ1-2; perhaps TRBD1 as D (6 bases). The CDR3 is made up of 18 amino acids. Trimming left V 0 bases short and J 4 bases short, with 21 bases between. The V gene's germline CDR1 is MGHRA and CDR2 YSYEKL. The CDR3 loop reads CASSQDDAQGTGPYGYTF. As DNA, the CDR3 is TGCGCCAGCAGCCAAGATGATGCTCAGGGTACAGGGCCCTATGGCTACACCTTC.

This clonotype has ten or more counts. This rearrangement joins TRBV19 to TRBJ1-5; D call uncertain. The germline gives CDR1 LNHDA, CDR2 SQIVND (reference sequence). The CDR3 is made up of 13 amino acids. The germline V and J ends were trimmed by 2 bases and 7 bases, with 9 bases remaining between them. CDR3 bases: TGTGCCAGTAGTATACGGGGAAACCAGCCCCAGCATTTT. Translation: CASSIRGNQPQHF.